This T cell receptor (beta chain) came from a study of T cells expressing NK-cell markers. On the study more broadly: Each TCR beta repertoire originated in sorted T cells that were CD3+CD56+NKG2C+, CD3+CD56+NKG2C- or CD3+CD56-NKG2C+. Seropositivity for HCMV was found in seven of the eight sequenced donors, with one seronegative. General study points: These clonotypes additionally ranked first within the CD3+CD56-NKG2C+ fraction of a handful of donors.

Note on this clonotype: The antigen remains unidentified.

The authors made TCR beta cDNA libraries by 5'RACE template switching. This switching added a universal primer site and UMIs. TCRdb derives one entry per CDR3 protein from the 5' RACE reads, leaving out DNA. The repertoire table contains about 460,000 distinct CDR3 sequences. This CDR3 region has 13 residues. Germline loops: CDR1 MGHDK, CDR2 SYGVNS. The chain is built from TRBV25-1 and TRBJ1-3; the TCRdb D gene call, TRBD1, has no DNA to confirm it. The sequence came from a woman aged 50 to 60 in good health. The sequenced sample was blood T cells: a sorted CD56 or NKG2C T cell subset, CD4+ or CD8+ T cells, or bulk PBMC T cells (not recorded which). CDR3 protein: CASTLGPGNTIYF.